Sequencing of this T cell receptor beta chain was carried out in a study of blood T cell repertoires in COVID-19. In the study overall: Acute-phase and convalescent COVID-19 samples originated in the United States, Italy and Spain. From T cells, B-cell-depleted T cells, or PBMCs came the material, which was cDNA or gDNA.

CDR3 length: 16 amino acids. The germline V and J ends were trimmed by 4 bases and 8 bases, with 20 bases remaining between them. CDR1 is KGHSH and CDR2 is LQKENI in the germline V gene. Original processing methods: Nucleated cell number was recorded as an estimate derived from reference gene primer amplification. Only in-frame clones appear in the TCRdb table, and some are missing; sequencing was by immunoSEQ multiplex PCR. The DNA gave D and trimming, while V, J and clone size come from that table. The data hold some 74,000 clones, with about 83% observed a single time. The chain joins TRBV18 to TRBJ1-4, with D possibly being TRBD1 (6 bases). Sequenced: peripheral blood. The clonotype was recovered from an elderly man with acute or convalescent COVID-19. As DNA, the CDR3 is TGTGCCAGCTCACATCAATACGCCGGACAGAAGGAAAAACTGTTTTTT. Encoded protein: CASSHQYAGQKEKLFF.